These T cell receptor beta chains were read from a single sample in a study of cytotoxic CD8 clonotypes in ibrutinib-treated CLL. Generated by immunoSEQ multiplex PCR, the TCRdb table keeps only in-frame clones and is missing some. Of 300,000 to 400,000 clones in the sample, roughly 71% were seen once. Material: PBMCs, obtained after 36 months of ibrutinib treatment. Receptors originate from a human donor with chronic lymphocytic leukemia. CDR3s include the opening cysteine and the closing phenylalanine or tryptophan. Fields, in order: J gene, clone size, D gene, V gene, CDR3 DNA, CDR3 protein. The D gene is left open where the match is weak. Expanded clones get a size class; other rows say once, few or many, or leave the size out.

j_call: TRBJ2-1; clone_size: -; d_call: TRBD1; v_call: TRBV27; cdr3_nt: TGTGCCAGCCGGGACAGAGGGTACAATGAGCAGTTCTTC; cdr3_aa: CASRDRGYNEQFF
j_call: TRBJ2-7; clone_size: -; d_call: -; v_call: TRBV6-5; cdr3_nt: TGTGCCACCCCCAGCGGAGGGCCCTCGGAGCAGTACTTC; cdr3_aa: CATPSGGPSEQYF
j_call: TRBJ2-5; clone_size: once; d_call: -; v_call: TRBV5-1; cdr3_nt: TGCGCCAGCAGCCACCCCCAGGGGTCGGAGACCCAGTACTTC; cdr3_aa: CASSHPQGSETQYF
j_call: TRBJ1-1; clone_size: once; d_call: -; v_call: TRBV4-1; cdr3_nt: TGCGCCAGCCGAGGGCAGCGTGAAGCTTTCTTT; cdr3_aa: CASRGQREAFF
j_call: TRBJ2-7; clone_size: -; d_call: TRBD2; v_call: TRBV27; cdr3_nt: TGTGCCAGCAGTCCTAGCGGGAGGAGCTCCTACGAGCAGTACTTC; cdr3_aa: CASSPSGRSSYEQYF
j_call: TRBJ1-4; clone_size: few; d_call: -; v_call: TRBV11-2; cdr3_nt: TGTGCCAGCAGCAGAGACAGGTCTAATGAAAAACTGTTTTTT; cdr3_aa: CASSRDRSNEKLFF
j_call: TRBJ1-2; clone_size: -; d_call: -; v_call: TRBV6-6; cdr3_nt: TGTGCCAGCGGAAGACTAGGGGGGAGGAATGGCTACACCTTC; cdr3_aa: CASGRLGGRNGYTF
j_call: TRBJ2-1; clone_size: -; d_call: TRBD2; v_call: TRBV7-3; cdr3_nt: TGTGCCAGCAGCTTAGGTCTAGCGGGAGGGGAGCAGTTCTTC; cdr3_aa: CASSLGLAGGEQFF
j_call: TRBJ2-3; clone_size: -; d_call: TRBD2; v_call: TRBV5-1; cdr3_nt: TGCGCCAGCAGCTTGCTCTCAGGGAGGTTGCGGGGGGGCAGCACAGATACGCAGTATTTT; cdr3_aa: CASSLLSGRLRGGSTDTQYF
j_call: TRBJ2-5; clone_size: -; d_call: -; v_call: TRBV7-6; cdr3_nt: TGTGCCAGCAGCTTAATCCAAGAGACCCAGTACTTC; cdr3_aa: CASSLIQETQYF
j_call: TRBJ2-1; clone_size: once; d_call: -; v_call: TRBV10-3; cdr3_nt: TGTGCCATCAGTGAGGGGAGCTCCTACAATGAGCAGTTCTTC; cdr3_aa: CAISEGSSYNEQFF
j_call: TRBJ2-3; clone_size: few; d_call: -; v_call: TRBV7-3; cdr3_nt: TGTGCCAGCAGCGCGACAGCCTCTAGCACAGATACGCAGTATTTT; cdr3_aa: CASSATASSTDTQYF
j_call: TRBJ2-1; clone_size: -; d_call: -; v_call: TRBV11-2; cdr3_nt: TGTGCCAGCAGCTTAGGGCGCTACAATGAGCAGTTCTTC; cdr3_aa: CASSLGRYNEQFF
j_call: TRBJ2-7; clone_size: -; d_call: TRBD1; v_call: TRBV27; cdr3_nt: TGTGCCAGCAGTTGGACAGGGTCTGTTTACGAGCAGTACTTC; cdr3_aa: CASSWTGSVYEQYF
j_call: TRBJ2-7; clone_size: -; d_call: TRBD1; v_call: TRBV5-1; cdr3_nt: TGCGCCAGCAGCGTGCCCAGGGGGGAGCAGTACTTC; cdr3_aa: CASSVPRGEQYF
j_call: TRBJ2-7; clone_size: -; d_call: -; v_call: TRBV10-2; cdr3_nt: TGCGCCAGCAGGAGCAGGGGACCCTACGAGCAGTACTTC; cdr3_aa: CASRSRGPYEQYF
j_call: TRBJ2-2; clone_size: few; d_call: TRBD2; v_call: TRBV19; cdr3_nt: TGTGCCAGTAGTCCGGGACTAGCGGGAGTACGGACCGGGGAGCTGTTTTTT; cdr3_aa: CASSPGLAGVRTGELFF
j_call: TRBJ2-3; clone_size: -; d_call: -; v_call: TRBV7-8; cdr3_nt: TGTGCCAGCAGCTTCGTCCGTAGCACAGATACGCAGTATTTT; cdr3_aa: CASSFVRSTDTQYF
j_call: TRBJ1-1; clone_size: -; d_call: TRBD1; v_call: TRBV2; cdr3_nt: TGTGCCAGCAGTGAAGCGGAAAGGACAGGCCTATTCTTT; cdr3_aa: CASSEAERTGLFF
j_call: TRBJ2-1; clone_size: -; d_call: TRBD2; v_call: TRBV6-4; cdr3_nt: TGTGCCAGCAGTGACTCTATCGGGAGGGCCAATGAGCAGTTCTTC; cdr3_aa: CASSDSIGRANEQFF
j_call: TRBJ1-2; clone_size: -; d_call: TRBD1; v_call: TRBV6-5; cdr3_nt: TGTGCCAGCAGTTACTTCAGGACAGGTGGCTACACCTTC; cdr3_aa: CASSYFRTGGYTF
j_call: TRBJ2-3; clone_size: -; d_call: -; v_call: TRBV11-3; cdr3_nt: TGTGCCAGCAGCTTAGGGCCATCAGTCAGCACAGATACGCAGTATTTT; cdr3_aa: CASSLGPSVSTDTQYF
j_call: TRBJ2-5; clone_size: -; d_call: TRBD2; v_call: TRBV28; cdr3_nt: TGTGCCAGCAGTTTAGTACTAGCGGGTCACCAGATGCAAGAGACCCAGTACTTC; cdr3_aa: CASSLVLAGHQMQETQYF
j_call: TRBJ2-7; clone_size: -; d_call: -; v_call: TRBV5-3; cdr3_nt: TGTGCCAGAAGCTTGCCCCAGGGCTCCTACGAGCAGTACTTC; cdr3_aa: CARSLPQGSYEQYF
j_call: TRBJ2-7; clone_size: -; d_call: -; v_call: TRBV5-1; cdr3_nt: TGCGCCAGCAGCTCCGACATTGGACCCACTGGGGGCTACGAGCAGTACTTC; cdr3_aa: CASSSDIGPTGGYEQYF
j_call: TRBJ2-1; clone_size: -; d_call: TRBD2; v_call: TRBV7-6; cdr3_nt: TGTGCCAGCAGCCAGCCCGGGAGGAATGAGCAGTTCTTC; cdr3_aa: CASSQPGRNEQFF
j_call: TRBJ2-5; clone_size: once; d_call: TRBD1; v_call: TRBV4-3; cdr3_nt: TGCGCCAGCAGCCGCGGACAGGGCCAAGAGACCCAGTACTTC; cdr3_aa: CASSRGQGQETQYF
j_call: TRBJ2-4; clone_size: -; d_call: -; v_call: TRBV5-4; cdr3_nt: TGTGCCAGCAGCTTAGGCGGGTCGGACATTCAGTACTTC; cdr3_aa: CASSLGGSDIQYF
j_call: TRBJ2-7; clone_size: -; d_call: TRBD1; v_call: TRBV13; cdr3_nt: TGTGCCAGCAGCCGAAGAGACAGGGGGCTAAACGAGCAGTACTTC; cdr3_aa: CASSRRDRGLNEQYF
j_call: TRBJ1-2; clone_size: -; d_call: -; v_call: TRBV19; cdr3_nt: TGTGCCAGTAGTATAGACAGGGCCTACACCTTC; cdr3_aa: CASSIDRAYTF
j_call: TRBJ2-3; clone_size: -; d_call: -; v_call: TRBV7-3; cdr3_nt: TGTGCCAGCAGCTTAGTGGGAGGCCGCACAGATACGCAGTATTTT; cdr3_aa: CASSLVGGRTDTQYF
j_call: TRBJ1-2; clone_size: -; d_call: -; v_call: TRBV7-2; cdr3_nt: TGTGCCAGCAGCTTAGGGTGGACGGGAGGCTACACCTTC; cdr3_aa: CASSLGWTGGYTF
j_call: TRBJ2-3; clone_size: -; d_call: -; v_call: TRBV27; cdr3_nt: TGTGCCAGCAGTTTGTACAGGGACACAGATACGCAGTATTTT; cdr3_aa: CASSLYRDTDTQYF
j_call: TRBJ1-1; clone_size: -; d_call: TRBD1; v_call: TRBV19; cdr3_nt: TGTGCCAGTAGCAAACTGGGAGTCGGGACAGGGTTACCTGAAGCTTTCTTT; cdr3_aa: CASSKLGVGTGLPEAFF
j_call: TRBJ1-6; clone_size: -; d_call: -; v_call: TRBV21-1; cdr3_nt: TGTGCCAGCAGGGGAGGGAATTCACCCCTCCACTTT; cdr3_aa: CASRGGNSPLHF
j_call: TRBJ2-1; clone_size: -; d_call: -; v_call: TRBV5-6; cdr3_nt: TGTGCCAGCAGCTTGGCCGGCGGTTTCTACAATGAGCAGTTCTTC; cdr3_aa: CASSLAGGFYNEQFF
j_call: TRBJ1-5; clone_size: -; d_call: -; v_call: TRBV5-6; cdr3_nt: TGTGCCAGCAGCTTGTCTTTTAATCAGCCCCAGCATTTT; cdr3_aa: CASSLSFNQPQHF
j_call: TRBJ2-5; clone_size: -; d_call: TRBD1; v_call: TRBV4-2; cdr3_nt: TGTGCCAGCAGCCAAGATCTTTCGAGGGGGCCGCAAGAGACCCAGTACTTC; cdr3_aa: CASSQDLSRGPQETQYF
j_call: TRBJ2-7; clone_size: -; d_call: -; v_call: TRBV27; cdr3_nt: TGTGCCAGCAGGGAGCATGGACTCTACGAGCAGTACTTC; cdr3_aa: CASREHGLYEQYF
j_call: TRBJ2-7; clone_size: -; d_call: -; v_call: TRBV11-2; cdr3_nt: TGTGCCAGCAGCTTCAATGGCTACGAGCAGTACTTC; cdr3_aa: CASSFNGYEQYF
j_call: TRBJ1-3; clone_size: once; d_call: -; v_call: TRBV25-1; cdr3_nt: TGTGCCAGCAGTGAATTCGGAGGGGGATCTGGAAACACCATATATTTT; cdr3_aa: CASSEFGGGSGNTIYF
j_call: TRBJ2-1; clone_size: few; d_call: TRBD2; v_call: TRBV5-4; cdr3_nt: TGTGCCAGCAGCCCCGAAGGACTAGCGGGAGGGGGAGAGCAGTTCTTC; cdr3_aa: CASSPEGLAGGGEQFF
j_call: TRBJ2-2; clone_size: -; d_call: -; v_call: TRBV15; cdr3_nt: TGTGCCACCAGCAGAGATCGAACTACCGGGGAGCTGTTTTTT; cdr3_aa: CATSRDRTTGELFF
j_call: TRBJ2-7; clone_size: -; d_call: TRBD2; v_call: TRBV2; cdr3_nt: TGTGCCAGCAGTGACGAGGGACTAGCAGACTACGAGCAGTACTTC; cdr3_aa: CASSDEGLADYEQYF